A selection of T cell receptor beta chains follows, all from one sample in a study of cytomegalovirus exposure and HLA in healthy donors. Clones were sequenced by immunoSEQ multiplex PCR, and TCRdb holds only the in-frame ones, with some missing. The sample yields 300,000 to 350,000 clones, roughly 90% seen once. Material: PBMCs. These receptors all come from a man between 25 and 39 years old in good health and CMV-seronegative. Both conserved end residues are part of each CDR3. A D gene is named only where the DNA matches it firmly. Not every row has a clone size; where given, it reads once, few, many or a size class.

CDR3 length	D gene	V gene	clone size	J gene	CDR3 DNA	CDR3 protein
18	NA	TRBV15	NA	TRBJ2-5	TGTGCCACCAGCAGAGATAAGAGGCAGGGGGAGGACCAAGAGACCCAGTACTTC	CATSRDKRQGEDQETQYF
16	TRBD1	TRBV5-1	NA	TRBJ1-6	TGCGCCAGCAGCGGGGGGACAGGGACGAGACAAACACCCCTCCACTTT	CASSGGTGTRQTPLHF
14	TRBD1	TRBV7-2	NA	TRBJ1-2	TGTGCCAGCAGCTCACGACAGGGGCAATATGGCTACACCTTC	CASSSRQGQYGYTF
15	TRBD1	TRBV11-2	NA	TRBJ2-7	TGTGCCAGCAGCTTCGGGACAGGGGCTGGGTACGAGCAGTACTTC	CASSFGTGAGYEQYF
15	NA	TRBV4-3	NA	TRBJ1-1	TGCGCCAGCAGCCCCTACATCGTCGAGGGCACTGAAGCTTTCTTT	CASSPYIVEGTEAFF
16	NA	TRBV6-6	NA	TRBJ2-7	TGTGCCAGCAGTTACTCGGAGGGTTGGGGGACCTACGAGCAGTACTTC	CASSYSEGWGTYEQYF
12	NA	TRBV9	few	TRBJ1-2	TGTGCCAGCAGCGCCCAGTCCTATGGCTACACCTTC	CASSAQSYGYTF
13	NA	TRBV2	NA	TRBJ2-4	TGTGCCAGCGTCCCACAATCCAAAAACATTCAGTACTTC	CASVPQSKNIQYF
14	NA	TRBV30	once	TRBJ1-2	TGTGCCTGGAGTCCCGGAGGGGTCAACTATGGCTACACCTTC	CAWSPGGVNYGYTF
15	TRBD1	TRBV6-5	NA	TRBJ2-1	TGTGCCAGCAGATCCGGACAGGGGGTTTACAATGAGCAGTTCTTC	CASRSGQGVYNEQFF
16	TRBD2	TRBV5-4	NA	TRBJ2-3	TGTGCCAGCAGCTGGCGACTAGCGGGGGGAGGAGATACGCAGTATTTT	CASSWRLAGGGDTQYF
18	TRBD2	TRBV7-2	NA	TRBJ2-5	TGTGCCAGCAGCTTAGCCAAGACTAGCGGGGGGGGCCAAGAGACCCAGTACTTC	CASSLAKTSGGGQETQYF
16	NA	TRBV11-2	NA	TRBJ1-5	TGTGCCAGCAGCTCCGGCGGGGGTTGGGGCTTTCAGCCCCAGCATTTT	CASSSGGGWGFQPQHF
14	TRBD2	TRBV9	NA	TRBJ2-1	TGTGCCTCGACTAGCGGGGTACTAGGAAATGAGCAGTTCTTC	CASTSGVLGNEQFF
13	NA	TRBV30	once	TRBJ2-5	TGTGCCTGGAGCTCAGGGTGGGGAGAGACCCAGTACTTC	CAWSSGWGETQYF
15	TRBD1	TRBV5-4	NA	TRBJ2-5	TGTGCCAGCAGCTTGGGGACAGGGGTCGGAGAGACCCAGTACTTC	CASSLGTGVGETQYF
17	TRBD1	TRBV28	NA	TRBJ2-2	TGTGCCAGCAGTCTCCTGGGGACAGGGCCGGTTCCCGGGGAGCTGTTTTTT	CASSLLGTGPVPGELFF
17	NA	TRBV5-6	NA	TRBJ2-2	TGTGCCAGCAGCTTGGGTCGGGGTCGGAGTTCCACCGGGGAGCTGTTTTTT	CASSLGRGRSSTGELFF
17	TRBD1	TRBV4-1	NA	TRBJ2-3	TGCGCCAGCAGCCAAGATAGAGGACAGGGTGTATCAGATACGCAGTATTTT	CASSQDRGQGVSDTQYF
15	NA	TRBV5-6	NA	TRBJ1-1	TGTGCCAGCACCCGGAGGGGGGGCGGGAACACTGAAGCTTTCTTT	CASTRRGGGNTEAFF
13	TRBD2	TRBV6-5	NA	TRBJ2-7	TGTGCCAGCAGTCTCAATGGCGGGGGGGAGCAGTACTTC	CASSLNGGGEQYF
18	TRBD1	TRBV6-1	NA	TRBJ2-2	TGTGCCAGCAGTGAAAGGACAGGCTACCTCGCGAACACCGGGGAGCTGTTTTTT	CASSERTGYLANTGELFF
12	NA	TRBV2	NA	TRBJ2-1	TGTGCCAGCAGTGAAGCTGTCCAGCGACAGTTCTTC	CASSEAVQRQFF
14	TRBD1	TRBV6-1	NA	TRBJ1-5	TGTGCCAGCAGGCTGACAGGGCCGAATCAGCCCCAGCATTTT	CASRLTGPNQPQHF
14	NA	TRBV9	NA	TRBJ1-6	TGTGCCAGCAGCGTAGCAGGGGTCAATTCACCCCTCCACTTT	CASSVAGVNSPLHF
14	TRBD1	TRBV12-5	NA	TRBJ1-6	TGTGCTAGTGGTTGGGGACAGGGGGGTTCACCCCTCCACTTT	CASGWGQGGSPLHF
15	TRBD2	TRBV7-8	once	TRBJ2-1	TGTGCCAGCAGCTTAGAGGTAGCGGGGGCTAATGAGCAGTTCTTC	CASSLEVAGANEQFF
15	NA	TRBV5-1	NA	TRBJ1-1	TGCGCCAGCAGCCCTGTGACAGCGGGGGACACTGAAGCTTTCTTT	CASSPVTAGDTEAFF
16	TRBD2	TRBV2	NA	TRBJ2-3	TGTGCCAGCAGTCCGCTAGCGGGGGGGCTCCAAGATACGCAGTATTTT	CASSPLAGGLQDTQYF
16	NA	TRBV13	NA	TRBJ2-5	TGTGCCAGCAGCTTAGGAGGGGGGGCCTCCCAAGAGACCCAGTACTTC	CASSLGGGASQETQYF
13	TRBD1	TRBV6-5	few	TRBJ1-2	TGTGCCAGCAGCCGGGACAGGGCTGATGGCTACACCTTC	CASSRDRADGYTF
13	NA	TRBV6-1	few	TRBJ1-1	TGTGCCAGCAGTGAGTTTATGAACACTGAAGCTTTCTTT	CASSEFMNTEAFF
17	NA	TRBV15	NA	TRBJ2-1	TGTGCCCCTCAGGGAGGCCCCGGGACCGACCCTCGCAATGAGCAGTTCTTC	CAPQGGPGTDPRNEQFF
16	NA	TRBV6-5	NA	TRBJ2-1	TGTGCCAGCAGTTACTCGGAGGGGGCTGTCTACAATGAGCAGTTCTTC	CASSYSEGAVYNEQFF
17	TRBD1	TRBV5-1	NA	TRBJ2-2	TGCGCCAGCAGCAGGAGTGCAGGGGGTTTGAACACCGGGGAGCTGTTTTTT	CASSRSAGGLNTGELFF
15	NA	TRBV4-1	NA	TRBJ1-3	TGCGCCAGCAGCCAAATAGAGGTCTCTGGAAACACCATATATTTT	CASSQIEVSGNTIYF
15	TRBD1	TRBV18	NA	TRBJ1-5	TGTGCCAGCTCACCACGGACAGGGAGAACTCAGCCCCAGCATTTT	CASSPRTGRTQPQHF
16	NA	TRBV25-1	NA	TRBJ2-3	TGTGCCAGCAGTGAATATCGCGGGTGGGGCACAGATACGCAGTATTTT	CASSEYRGWGTDTQYF
15	NA	TRBV7-6	few	TRBJ1-1	TGTGCCAGCAGCAAAAGACAGGAAATGAACACTGAAGCTTTCTTT	CASSKRQEMNTEAFF
14	NA	TRBV6-5	NA	TRBJ2-2	TGTGCGGCGGGGGCGGACCGGAACACCGGGGAGCTGTTTTTT	CAAGADRNTGELFF
14	NA	TRBV7-2	NA	TRBJ2-1	TGTGCCAGCAGCTTCGATAGCGTTTCAAACGAGCAGTTCTTC	CASSFDSVSNEQFF
15	TRBD1	TRBV6-5	once	TRBJ1-1	TGTGCCACCTCTTCCTACAGGGGGCGAATCATTGAAGCTTTCTTT	CATSSYRGRIIEAFF
14	NA	TRBV2	NA	TRBJ2-1	TGTGCCTGGAAGTCGGGGAGCTCCTACAATGAGCAGTTCTTC	CAWKSGSSYNEQFF
16	TRBD1	TRBV30	NA	TRBJ2-4	TGTGCCTGGAGCAGGACAGGGAGCGGGGCCAAAAACATTCAGTACTTC	CAWSRTGSGAKNIQYF